The 17 T cell receptor beta chains reported below all come from one sample, sequenced in a study of Ad26.COV2.S vaccination and SARS-CoV-2 variants. Indicated treatment: roughly 18 received Ad26.COV2.S at low or high dose, single or two shots; 5 received placebo; per-sample allocation not given. Day 63 after the first injection of vaccine or placebo was the sampling time. Method: immunoSEQ multiplex PCR; TCRdb's copy keeps in-frame clones and lacks some. The sample contains around 320,000 clones, roughly 84% of which appear only once. This specimen was peripheral blood, taken in a trial of Ad26.COV2.S vaccine versus placebo. The source is a person aged 18-60 years who received the Ad26.COV2.S COVID-19 vaccine or a placebo.

This chain joins TRBV25-1 and TRBJ1-1; no reliable D call. This CDR3 is 13 amino acids long. Trimming cost V 3 bases and J 1 base, with 6 bases left between them. CDR1 and CDR2 (germline): MGHDK, SYGVNS. The CDR3 DNA reads TGTGCCAGCAGTGATGGAGGGAACACTGAAGCTTTCTTT. It yields the protein CASSDGGNTEAFF. The entire variable domain, with the rest obtained from reference TRBV25-1 and TRBJ1-1, is as follows: EADIYQTPRYLVIGTGKKITLECSQTMGHDKMYWYQQDPGMELHLIHYSYGVNSTEKGDLSSESTVSRIRTEHFPLTLESARPSHTSQYLCASSDGGNTEAFFGQGTRLTVV.

The chain couples TRBV5-6 to TRBJ1-2; tentatively, D is TRBD1 (5 bases). The V end lost 0 bases, the J end lost 8 bases, and 11 bases lay between the germline ends. From germline, CDR1 is SGHDT and CDR2 YYEEEE. The length of the CDR3 is 13 residues. CDR3 sequence (DNA): TGTGCCAGCAGCTTGGGGCAGGGTGGGGGCTACACCTTC. Encoded protein: CASSLGQGGGYTF.

CDR3 amino acids: CASSYGTSGGLDTQYF. The CDR3, as DNA: TGCGCCAGCAGCTACGGGACTAGCGGGGGGCTGGATACGCAGTATTTT. V gene TRBV5-1 combines with J gene TRBJ2-3; TRBD2 matches 15 bases. The CDR3 extends over 16 amino acids. The germline V gene encodes CDR1 SGHRS and CDR2 YFSETQ. The V gene end was trimmed by 3 bases and the J gene end by 6 bases; junction bases not matched to a gene: 5.

The rearrangement uses TRBV19 and TRBJ1-2; weak D call: TRBD1 (5 bases). V lost 6 bases to trimming and J lost 6 bases, with 8 bases between them. Germline CDR1 reads LNHDA; CDR2 reads SQIVND (reference sequence). The CDR3 extends over 11 amino acids. The CDR3 reads CASRWTNGYTF. Here the CDR3 DNA reads TGTGCCAGTAGGTGGACAAATGGCTACACCTTC.

This clone was picked up one time. This chain uses TRBV12-5 with TRBJ1-1; D possibly corresponds to TRBD1 (6 bases). Germline-derived CDR1 and CDR2 are LGHNT and FRNRAP. V gave up 2 bases and J gave up 12 bases, with 19 bases separating them. This CDR3 comprises 14 residues. The chain's CDR3 is CASGLPRRGGQTFF. In DNA, the CDR3 is TGTGCTAGTGGTTTGCCACGGCGGGGGGGCCAAACTTTCTTT.

J is TRBJ1-3 and V is TRBV30; TRBD1 matches 8 bases. Germline-derived CDR1 and CDR2 are GTSNPN and SVGIG (reference sequence). This CDR3 is built from 19 residues. The V gene end was trimmed by 2 bases and the J gene end by 4 bases; junction bases not matched to a gene: 19. The CDR3 DNA sequence: TGTGCCTGGAGTCTTGGACAGGGAACCTACTTGGACCGGGGAAACACCATATATTTT. It specifies CAWSLGQGTYLDRGNTIYF. Using reference TRBV30 and TRBJ1-3 for the parts outside the CDR3, the full variable domain is SQTIHQWPATLVQPVGSPLSLECTVEGTSNPNLYWYRQAAGRGLQLLFYSVGIGQISSEVPQNLSASRPQDRQFILSSKKLLLSDSGFYLCAWSLGQGTYLDRGNTIYFGEGSWLTVV.

The rearrangement joins TRBV5-8 to TRBJ1-4; TRBD1 is a possible D gene (5 bases). Trimming pared 3 bases from V and 7 bases from J, leaving 10 bases between. The CDR3 sequence is 13 residues long. CDR1 and CDR2 from the germline V gene are SGHTS and YDEGEE. The CDR3 nucleotides read TGTGCCAGCAGCTCAGGGCTCTCTGAAAAACTGTTTTTT. Translated, it gives CASSSGLSEKLFF.

A note on this clone: Additional DNA sequences in this sample encode the identical CDR3. The chain couples TRBV7-2 to TRBJ1-3, with D tentatively TRBD1 (5 bases). The CDR3 has 15 amino acids. Germline-derived CDR1 and CDR2 are SGHTA and FQGNSA. The V end was cut by 1 base, the J end by 0 bases, with 7 bases between. The CDR3 DNA reads as TGTGCCAGCAGCTTAGTTACAGGCTCTGGAAACACCATATATTTT. Translating it yields CASSLVTGSGNTIYF.

This clone was seen only once. This CDR3 is CASSPTIETVDYGYTF. In nucleotides, the CDR3 is TGTGCCAGCTCACCTACGATTGAGACGGTGGACTATGGCTACACCTTC. The J gene is TRBJ1-2, the V gene TRBV18; D not resolved. The V gene lost 3 bases and the J gene lost 3 bases, with 17 bases spanning the gap. There are 16 residues in the CDR3. CDR1 KGHSH and CDR2 LQKENI come from the germline V gene.

In nucleotides, the CDR3 is TGTGCCAGCAGTTTAGGGAGCAGCAATCAGCCCCAGCATTTT. Translation gives CASSLGSSNQPQHF. The V gene is TRBV2, the J gene TRBJ1-5, with D uncertain. Trimming shortened V by 5 bases and J by 1 base, and 9 bases separated the two germline ends. Germline assignment: CDR1 SNHLY and CDR2 FYNNEI. The CDR3 spans 14 residues. The full variable domain, rest sourced from reference TRBV2 and TRBJ1-5, is EPEVTQTPSHQVTQMGQEVILRCVPISNHLYFYWYRQILGQKVEFLVSFYNNEISEKSEIFDDQFSVERPDGSNFTLKIRSTKLEDSAMYFCASSLGSSNQPQHFGDGTRLSIL.

CDR3 residues: CASRRLAGGRPAYTGELFF. DNA of the CDR3: TGTGCCAGTAGGCGACTAGCGGGGGGCCGTCCCGCCTACACCGGGGAGCTGTTTTTT. This chain links TRBV19 with TRBJ2-2; 13 bases map to TRBD2. This CDR3 is 19 amino acids long. The germline V gene encodes CDR1 LNHDA and CDR2 SQIVND (reference sequence). Trimming cost V 6 bases and J 3 bases; bases outside gene matches: 13.

The CDR3 DNA is TGTGCCAGCAGTTGGAGGAGCTCCTACGAGCAGTACTTC. It codes for CASSWRSSYEQYF. The rearrangement uses TRBV27 and TRBJ2-7, with D possibly being TRBD2 (5 bases). V was trimmed by 4 bases and J by 0 bases, leaving 7 bases between them. The CDR3 loop spans 13 amino acids. Germline V gene data show CDR1 as MNHEY and CDR2 as SMNVEV (reference sequence).

The chain uses TRBV25-1 and TRBJ1-1; no clear D gene. The CDR3 contains 14 residues. Germline V lookup: CDR1 MGHDK, CDR2 SYGVNS. Between the trimmed V and J ends, which lost 5 bases and 1 base, there was a span of 11 bases. CDR3 region: CASSKWSQNTEAFF. CDR3 sequence (DNA): TGTGCCAGCAGTAAATGGTCACAGAACACTGAAGCTTTCTTT.

J is TRBJ1-2 and V is TRBV12-3 or TRBV12-4, with D perhaps TRBD1 (5 bases). The CDR3 has 13 residues. V shed 3 bases and J shed 4 bases, with 9 bases lying between them. CDR3 sequence reads: CASSLGQSYGYTF. The CDR3, as DNA: TGTGCCAGCAGTTTGGGGCAGAGCTATGGCTACACCTTC.

The chain links TRBV30 to TRBJ2-1, with a weak D call TRBD2 (5 bases). V gave up 4 bases and J gave up 0 bases, with 13 bases separating them. Germline values: CDR1 GTSNPN, CDR2 SVGIG (reference sequence). This CDR3 has 15 amino acids. This CDR3 reads CAWKKTRDSYNEQFF. In DNA, the CDR3 is TGTGCCTGGAAAAAAACACGGGACTCCTACAATGAGCAGTTCTTC.

The chain combines TRBV6-6 with TRBJ2-7; 9 bases line up with TRBD2. Germline CDR1 MNHNY, CDR2 SVGAGI (reference sequence). Losses at the gene ends were 6 bases for V and 5 bases for J; bases not matched to a gene: 26. CDR3 length: 20 residues. CDR3 region: CASSHNSGLAFDVLGDEQYF. The CDR3 DNA reads as TGTGCCAGCAGCCACAACTCAGGACTAGCGTTTGATGTCTTGGGTGACGAGCAGTACTTC.

The rearrangement links TRBV10-1 to TRBJ1-1, with D unresolved. The CDR3 is 16 residues long. V was pared by 4 bases and J by 1 base, with 16 bases between. Germline V CDR1 and CDR2: WNHNN, SYGVQD (reference sequence). This CDR3 reads CASSGKFSETNTEAFF. In DNA form, the CDR3 reads TGCGCCAGCAGTGGCAAATTTTCTGAGACGAACACTGAAGCTTTCTTT.